Described below is a single T cell receptor beta chain sequence and its context. Its specificity is unknown. This sample is drawn from a study of shared clonotypes between healthy human individuals. For the study at large: CD4 naive cells filled three plates per donor, CD4 memory three, CD8 naive two and CD8 memory one.

Researchers divided each subset's genomic DNA evenly across several immunoSEQ plates. TCRdb's table, derived via immunoSEQ multiplex PCR, lists solely in-frame clones and lacks some. Found here are approximately 2,000,000 clones, around 92% of them singletons; the top ten hold 0.3% to 0.4%. Study-wide findings and caveats: Incompleteness in sorted-subset sequencing, despite large depth, was shown by rarefaction. Relative to their counterparts shared across all four donors, non-shared clonotypes exhibited diminished generation probabilities.

Per the germline V gene, CDR1 is SGHAT and CDR2 is FQNNGV. This CDR3 has 18 amino acids. The V and J ends lost 4 bases and 2 bases, in that order; junction bases with no gene match: 12. The sequenced sample consisted of naive CD4+ T cells from PBMCs. Subset here: CD45RA+ positively selected. This sequence joins TRBV11-2 and TRBJ2-5; 11 nucleotides line up with TRBD2. This clonotype was sampled from a young man in good health. Some clones in this sample may be carry-over from other donors' samples. Here the CDR3 DNA reads TGTGCCAGCAGCTCAACTAGCGGGGGATCCTTTTGGCAAGAGACCCAGTACTTC. Protein sequence: CASSSTSGGSFWQETQYF.